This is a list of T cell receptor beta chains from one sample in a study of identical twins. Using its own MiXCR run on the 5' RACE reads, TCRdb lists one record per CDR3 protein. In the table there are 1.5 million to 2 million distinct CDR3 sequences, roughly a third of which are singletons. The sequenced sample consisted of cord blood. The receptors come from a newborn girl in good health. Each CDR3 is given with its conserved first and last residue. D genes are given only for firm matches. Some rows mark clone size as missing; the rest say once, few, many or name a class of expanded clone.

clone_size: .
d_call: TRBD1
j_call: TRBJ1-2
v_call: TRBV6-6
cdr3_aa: CASRTAGQGHYGYTF
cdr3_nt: TGTGCCAGCAGGACCGCGGGACAGGGGCACTATGGCTACACCTTC

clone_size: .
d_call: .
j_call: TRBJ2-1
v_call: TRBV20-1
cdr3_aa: CSARGPTRNEQFF
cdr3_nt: TGCAGTGCTAGAGGCCCCACTAGGAATGAGCAGTTCTTC

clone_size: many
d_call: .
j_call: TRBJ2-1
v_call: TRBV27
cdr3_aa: CASRLDSYNEQFF
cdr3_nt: TGTGCCAGCAGACTAGACTCCTACAATGAGCAGTTCTTC

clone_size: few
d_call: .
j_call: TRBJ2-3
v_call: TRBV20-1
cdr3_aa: CSASPVATQYF
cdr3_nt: TGCAGTGCGAGCCCCGTCGCTACGCAGTATTTT

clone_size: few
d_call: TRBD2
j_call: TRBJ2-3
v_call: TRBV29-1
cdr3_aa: CSVRSSGNTDTQYF
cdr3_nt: TGCAGCGTCCGATCTAGCGGCAACACAGATACGCAGTATTTT

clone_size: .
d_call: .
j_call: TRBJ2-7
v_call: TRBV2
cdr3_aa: CASSVGRVSYEQYF
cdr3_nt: TGTGCCAGCAGTGTCGGACGGGTTTCCTACGAGCAGTACTTC

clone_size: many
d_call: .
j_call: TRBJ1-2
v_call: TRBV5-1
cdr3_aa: CASSFGQSNYGYTF
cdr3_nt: TGCGCCAGCAGCTTCGGACAGTCTAACTATGGCTACACCTTC

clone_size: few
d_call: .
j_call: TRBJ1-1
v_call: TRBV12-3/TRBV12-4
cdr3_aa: CASSLGRLGTEAFF
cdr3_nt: TGTGCCAGCAGTTTAGGGCGATTGGGTACTGAAGCTTTCTTT

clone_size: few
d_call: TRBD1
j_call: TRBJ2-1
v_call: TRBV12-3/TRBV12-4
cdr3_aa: CASSLFPRDSGQFF
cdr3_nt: TGTGCCAGCAGTTTATTCCCCCGGGACAGTGGGCAGTTCTTC

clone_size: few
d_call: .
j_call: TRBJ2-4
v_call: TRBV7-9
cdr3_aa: CASSRVTGAKNIQYF
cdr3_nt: TGTGCCAGCAGCCGAGTTACAGGGGCCAAAAACATTCAGTACTTC

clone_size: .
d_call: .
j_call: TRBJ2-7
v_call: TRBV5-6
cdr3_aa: CASSYGRPYEQYF
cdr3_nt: TGTGCCAGCAGCTACGGACGGCCCTACGAGCAGTACTTC

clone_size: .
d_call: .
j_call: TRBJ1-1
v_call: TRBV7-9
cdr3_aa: CASSREGVTRFAAFF
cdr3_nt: TGTGCCAGCAGCCGCGAAGGGGTGACGCGCTTCGCAGCTTTCTTT

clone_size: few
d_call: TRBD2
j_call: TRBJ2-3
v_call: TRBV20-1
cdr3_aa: CSASPPAGVGTDTQYF
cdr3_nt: TGCAGTGCTAGCCCCCCAGCGGGAGTGGGCACAGATACGCAGTATTTT

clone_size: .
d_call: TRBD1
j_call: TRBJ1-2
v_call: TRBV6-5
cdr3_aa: CASSYRGTDTYDYGYTF
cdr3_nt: TGTGCCAGCAGTTACAGGGGGACAGATACTTACGACTATGGCTACACCTTC

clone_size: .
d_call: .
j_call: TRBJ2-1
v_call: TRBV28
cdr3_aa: CASRPGTNNEQFF
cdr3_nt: TGTGCCAGCAGACCCGGGACCAACAATGAGCAGTTCTTC

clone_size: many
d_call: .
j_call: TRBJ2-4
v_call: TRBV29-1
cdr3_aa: CSVEVQGGNIQYF
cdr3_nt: TGCAGCGTTGAAGTACAGGGCGGAAACATTCAGTACTTC

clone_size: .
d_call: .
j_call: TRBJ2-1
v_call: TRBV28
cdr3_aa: CASIRYGIDNEQFF
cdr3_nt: TGTGCCAGCATCCGGTACGGGATCGACAATGAGCAGTTCTTC

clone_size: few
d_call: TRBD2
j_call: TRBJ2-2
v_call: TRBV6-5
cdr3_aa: CASRTSGRMLFF
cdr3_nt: TGTGCCAGTCGGACTAGCGGGAGAATGCTGTTTTTT

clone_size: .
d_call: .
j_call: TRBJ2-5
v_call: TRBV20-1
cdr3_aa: CSARTPHVREQYF
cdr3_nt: TGCAGTGCTAGAACACCTCACGTGAGGGAGCAGTACTTC

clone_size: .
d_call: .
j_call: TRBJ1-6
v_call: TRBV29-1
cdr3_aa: CSVAKTGDSPLHF
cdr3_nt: TGCAGCGTTGCGAAGACTGGGGATTCACCCCTCCACTTT

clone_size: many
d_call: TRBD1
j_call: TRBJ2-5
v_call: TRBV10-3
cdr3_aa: CAISDRGQETQYF
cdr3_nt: TGTGCCATCAGTGACAGGGGGCAAGAGACCCAGTACTTC

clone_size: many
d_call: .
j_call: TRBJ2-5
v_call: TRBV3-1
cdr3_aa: CASSPLTGETQYF
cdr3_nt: TGTGCCAGCAGCCCCCTGACTGGAGAGACCCAGTACTTC

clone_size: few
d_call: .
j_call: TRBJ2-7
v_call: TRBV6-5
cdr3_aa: CASSYSGLGVEIPYEQYF
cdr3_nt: TGTGCCAGCAGTTACTCCGGATTAGGGGTAGAGATCCCCTACGAGCAGTACTTC

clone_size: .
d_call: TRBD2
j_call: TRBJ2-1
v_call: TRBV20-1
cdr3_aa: CSARRLSGGAGKFF
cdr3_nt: TGCAGTGCTAGGAGACTTAGCGGGGGGGCCGGGAAGTTCTTC

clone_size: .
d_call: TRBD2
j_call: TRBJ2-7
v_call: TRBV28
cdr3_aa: CACSFVVLAGTFDEQYF
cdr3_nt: TGTGCCTGCAGTTTTGTGGTACTAGCGGGAACGTTTGACGAGCAGTACTTC

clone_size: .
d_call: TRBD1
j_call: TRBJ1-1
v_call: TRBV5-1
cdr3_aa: CASSPDRGLSTEAFF
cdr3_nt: TGCGCCAGCAGCCCGGACAGGGGGCTAAGCACTGAAGCTTTCTTT

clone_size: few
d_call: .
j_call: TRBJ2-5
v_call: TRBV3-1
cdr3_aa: CASSRGSNEQYF
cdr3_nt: TGTGCCAGCAGCCGAGGCTCCAATGAGCAGTACTTC

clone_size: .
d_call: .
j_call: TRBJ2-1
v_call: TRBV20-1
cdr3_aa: CSAPARGGQFF
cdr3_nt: TGCAGTGCTCCCGCTAGGGGTGGGCAGTTCTTC

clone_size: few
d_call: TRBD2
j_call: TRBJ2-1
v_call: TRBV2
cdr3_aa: CASRHRGAYNEQFF
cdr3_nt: TGTGCCAGCAGGCATCGGGGGGCCTACAATGAGCAGTTCTTC

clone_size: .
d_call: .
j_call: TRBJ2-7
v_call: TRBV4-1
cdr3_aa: CASSQAEGVKGYEQYF
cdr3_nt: TGCGCCAGCAGCCAAGCCGAGGGGGTAAAAGGCTACGAGCAGTACTTC

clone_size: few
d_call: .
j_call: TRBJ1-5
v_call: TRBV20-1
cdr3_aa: CSATSAGGNQPQHF
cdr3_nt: TGCAGTGCTACCTCTGCGGGGGGCAATCAGCCCCAGCATTTT

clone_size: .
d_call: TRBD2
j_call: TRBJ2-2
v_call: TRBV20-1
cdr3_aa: CSARRSSRGAGELFF
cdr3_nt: TGCAGTGCTAGAAGGTCGTCGCGGGGGGCCGGGGAGCTGTTTTTT

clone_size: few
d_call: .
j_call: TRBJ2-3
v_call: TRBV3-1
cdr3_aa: CASSQDPKGDTQYF
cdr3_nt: TGTGCCAGCAGCCAAGATCCCAAGGGAGATACGCAGTATTTT

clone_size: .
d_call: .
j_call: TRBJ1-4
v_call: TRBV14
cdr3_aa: CASSPLSGTKNEKLFF
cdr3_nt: TGTGCCAGCAGCCCTCTTTCCGGGACAAAGAATGAAAAACTGTTTTTT

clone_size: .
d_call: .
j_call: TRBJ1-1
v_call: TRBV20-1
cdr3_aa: CSARDGSQNTEAFF
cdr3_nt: TGCAGTGCTCGGGACGGATCCCAGAACACTGAAGCTTTCTTT

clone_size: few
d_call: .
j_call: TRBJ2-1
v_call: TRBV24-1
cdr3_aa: CATSDLQGTYNEQFF
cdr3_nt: TGTGCCACCAGTGATTTACAGGGAACGTACAATGAGCAGTTCTTC

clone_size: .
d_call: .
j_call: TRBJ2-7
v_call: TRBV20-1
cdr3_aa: CGASRGGATYEQYF
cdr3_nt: TGCGGTGCTAGCCGTGGCGGAGCGACCTACGAGCAGTACTTC

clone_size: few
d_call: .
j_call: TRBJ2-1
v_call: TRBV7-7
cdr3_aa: CASSPALADYNEQFF
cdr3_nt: TGTGCTAGCAGCCCCGCCCTAGCAGACTACAATGAGCAGTTCTTC

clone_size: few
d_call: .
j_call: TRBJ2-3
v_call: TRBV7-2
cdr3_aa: CASSPDYLVDTQYF
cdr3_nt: TGTGCCAGCAGCCCGGACTACTTGGTAGATACGCAGTATTTT

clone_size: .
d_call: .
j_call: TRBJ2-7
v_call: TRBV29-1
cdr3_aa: CSVEGGRTSYEQYF
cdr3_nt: TGCAGCGTTGAAGGGGGAAGGACCTCCTACGAGCAGTACTTC

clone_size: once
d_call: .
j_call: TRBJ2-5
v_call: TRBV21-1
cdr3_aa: CASSKERQRYQETQYF
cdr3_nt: TGTGCCAGCAGCAAAGAAAGACAGAGGTACCAAGAGACCCAGTACTTC

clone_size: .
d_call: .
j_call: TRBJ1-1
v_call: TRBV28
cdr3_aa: CASSFGGTIQGTEAFF
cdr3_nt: TGTGCCAGCAGTTTCGGGGGGACAATCCAAGGCACTGAAGCTTTCTTT

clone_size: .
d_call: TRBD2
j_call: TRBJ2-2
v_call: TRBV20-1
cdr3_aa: CSALGLPNTGELFF
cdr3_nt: TGCAGTGCTTTGGGACTACCTAACACCGGGGAGCTGTTTTTT

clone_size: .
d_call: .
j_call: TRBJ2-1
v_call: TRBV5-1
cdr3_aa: CASSSGVSSYNEQFF
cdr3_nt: TGCGCCAGCAGTTCCGGGGTTAGCTCCTACAATGAGCAGTTCTTC

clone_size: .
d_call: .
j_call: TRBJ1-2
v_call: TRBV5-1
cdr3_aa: CASSPGASGNGYTF
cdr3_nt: TGCGCCAGCAGTCCGGGGGCGAGTGGTAATGGCTACACCTTC

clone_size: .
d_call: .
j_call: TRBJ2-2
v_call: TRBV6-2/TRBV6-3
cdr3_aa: CASSYIAASANTGELFF
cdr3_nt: TGTGCCAGCAGTTACATTGCAGCTAGCGCGAACACCGGGGAGCTGTTTTTT